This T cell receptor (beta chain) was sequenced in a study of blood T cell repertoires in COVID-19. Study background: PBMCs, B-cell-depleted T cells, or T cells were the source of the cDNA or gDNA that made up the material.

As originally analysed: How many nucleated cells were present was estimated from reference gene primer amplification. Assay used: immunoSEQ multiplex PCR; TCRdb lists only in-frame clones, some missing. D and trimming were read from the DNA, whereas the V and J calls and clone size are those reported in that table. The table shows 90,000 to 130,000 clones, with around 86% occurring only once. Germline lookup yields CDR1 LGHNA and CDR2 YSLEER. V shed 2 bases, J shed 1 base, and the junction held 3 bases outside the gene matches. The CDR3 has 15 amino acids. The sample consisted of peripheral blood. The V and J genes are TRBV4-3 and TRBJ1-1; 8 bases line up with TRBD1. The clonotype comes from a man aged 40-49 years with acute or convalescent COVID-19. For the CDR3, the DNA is TGCGCCAGCAGCCAACGGACAGGGAAGAACACTGAAGCTTTCTTT. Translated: CASSQRTGKNTEAFF.